The entry below describes one TCR beta chain. What it recognizes is unknown. Germline-derived CDR1 and CDR2 are MGHRA and YSYEKL. The CDR3 contains 17 residues. V lost 1 base to trimming and J lost 4 bases, with 20 bases between them. This sample is part of a study of T-cell reconstitution after alpha-beta-depleted transplantation in children. Unique molecular identifiers were incorporated into the prepared TCRbeta library. TCRdb re-called the PCR reads with MiXCR, one entry per CDR3 protein. The data contain just over 950,000 distinct CDR3 sequences, 25% to 30% of them seen just once; the ten biggest clones take up roughly 28%. Study conclusions and caveats: T-cell counts and diversity at one year following transplant were attributed mainly to newly produced T cells. From surviving recipient T cells and thymic progenitors came the high day-60 TCRbeta diversity observed in some patients.

The rearrangement uses TRBV4-1 and TRBJ2-7; D assignment may be TRBD1 or TRBD2 (6 bases each). This specimen was PBMCs, mostly from graft donor cells, taken 360 days after TCRalphabeta/CD19-depleted stem cell transplant. This TCR came from a boy under three years old who had a stem cell transplant for SCID, so the T cells may come from the graft donor. The CDR3 nucleotides read TGCGCCAGCAGCCAAGCTATCAGGGGACTGTCTCTGTACGAGCAGTACTTC. It yields the protein CASSQAIRGLSLYEQYF.